A selection of T cell receptor beta chains follows, all from one sample in a study of shared clonotypes between healthy human individuals. TCRdb's table, derived via immunoSEQ multiplex PCR, lists solely in-frame clones and lacks some. Here the sample spans approximately 2.3 million clones, 90% to 95% being singletons. Sequencing was done on a sample of naive CD4+ T cells from PBMCs. Receptors originate from a man aged 18 to 29 in good health. Some clones in this sample may be carry-over from other donors' samples. The CDR3 runs from the conserved cysteine through the conserved F or W. A D gene is named only where the DNA matches it firmly. A clone size is listed for some rows: how often the clone was seen (once, few, many), or a class if it is expanded.

d_call,clone_size,v_call,j_call,cdr3_nt,cdr3_aa
-,-,TRBV2,TRBJ2-7,TGTGCCAGCAGTGGCCCTGATTTGGACGTTCGCGAGCAGTACTTC,CASSGPDLDVREQYF
-,-,TRBV28,TRBJ2-2,TGTGCCAGCAGCGAAGCACTCACCGGGGAGCTGTTTTTT,CASSEALTGELFF
TRBD2,-,TRBV5-5,TRBJ2-1,TGTGCCAGCCAGATCCCGCCAGGGACTAGCGGATCCGTCTTCTATGAGCAGTTCTTC,CASQIPPGTSGSVFYEQFF
TRBD2,once,TRBV27,TRBJ2-7,TGTGCCAGCCTGGGAGGCAGCGGGGCTTCCTACGAGCAGTACTTC,CASLGGSGASYEQYF
-,-,TRBV12-5,TRBJ2-1,TGTGCTAGTGGTTTGGTACACGAGCAGTTCTTC,CASGLVHEQFF
TRBD2,-,TRBV7-2,TRBJ2-7,TGTGCCAGCAGCCCAGGGACTAGCGGGAGTGGCGAGCAGTACTTC,CASSPGTSGSGEQYF
-,-,TRBV5-1,TRBJ2-2,TGCGCCAGCAGCTTGGAAGGGAGCGGAGGCACCGGGGAGCTGTTTTTT,CASSLEGSGGTGELFF
TRBD2,once,TRBV5-1,TRBJ2-7,TGCGCCAGCAGCTTGGACTCCAGCGGGGTCTCTCAGCAGTACTTC,CASSLDSSGVSQQYF
TRBD2,-,TRBV18,TRBJ2-3,TGTGCCAGCTCACCAATTAGACTAGCGGCCCAGTATTTT,CASSPIRLAAQYF
-,-,TRBV10-1,TRBJ2-1,TGCGCCAGCAGTGACCGGCCTCCGGGAATCTACAATGAGCAGTTCTTC,CASSDRPPGIYNEQFF
-,-,TRBV5-1,TRBJ2-3,TGCGCCAGCAGCTTGCAACTTCCCAGCACAGATACGCAGTATTTT,CASSLQLPSTDTQYF
-,-,TRBV6-6,TRBJ2-3,TGTGCCAGCAGCCCCACCTCTGTCGCCAGCACAGATACGCAGTATTTT,CASSPTSVASTDTQYF
-,-,TRBV5-4,TRBJ2-4,TGTGCCAGCAGCGTTTCCGGGGCGGCCGCCAAAAACATTCAGTACTTC,CASSVSGAAAKNIQYF
-,-,TRBV6-5,TRBJ2-3,TGTGCCAGCAGTGGATTGGGGTCTGGCACAGATACGCAGTATTTT,CASSGLGSGTDTQYF
-,-,TRBV7-8,TRBJ1-4,TGTGCCAGCAGGGCGACGGAGAATGAAAAACTGTTTTTT,CASRATENEKLFF
TRBD1,-,TRBV29-1,TRBJ2-1,TGCAGCGTGGAGACAGGGGGGTCCTACAATGAGCAGTTCTTC,CSVETGGSYNEQFF
-,-,TRBV7-2,TRBJ2-1,TGTGCCAGCAGCTCTCAGACGGGCAATGAGCAGTTCTTC,CASSSQTGNEQFF
-,once,TRBV2,TRBJ1-1,TGTGCGGGCATAAGGGACATGAGGAACACTGAAGCTTTCTTT,CAGIRDMRNTEAFF
TRBD1,-,TRBV11-2,TRBJ2-7,TGTGCCAGCAGCTTAACAGGGGTTGAGCAGTACTTC,CASSLTGVEQYF
-,-,TRBV7-2,TRBJ1-5,TGTGCCAGCAGCTTATCTTATATCCAGCCCCAGCATTTT,CASSLSYIQPQHF
-,-,TRBV9,TRBJ1-2,TGTGCCAGCTCCCTATCATTGGGGGAGGGCTACACCTTC,CASSLSLGEGYTF
-,once,TRBV6-1,TRBJ1-2,TGTGCCAGCAGTACAGGACGGGTAGATTATGGCTACACCTTC,CASSTGRVDYGYTF
-,-,TRBV5-1,TRBJ1-1,TGCGCCAGCAGCTTAGAGGCGGGGTCTCGGGAAGCTTTCTTT,CASSLEAGSREAFF
-,-,TRBV6-6,TRBJ1-2,TGTGCCAGCAGGGAGGGCGGCTACACCTTC,CASREGGYTF
TRBD2,-,TRBV13,TRBJ2-2,TGTGCCAGCAGCTTGGGACTAGCGGCCACCGGGGAGCTGTTTTTT,CASSLGLAATGELFF
TRBD1,-,TRBV19,TRBJ1-1,TGTGCCAGTAGTATGACAGGGATGAACACTGAAGCTTTCTTT,CASSMTGMNTEAFF
TRBD2,-,TRBV19,TRBJ2-7,TGTGCCAGTAGGGATAGCGGGAGGACCGAGCAGTACTTC,CASRDSGRTEQYF
-,-,TRBV2,TRBJ2-1,TGTGCCAGCAGTGACCAGGGGTGGTCCAATGAGCAGTTCTTC,CASSDQGWSNEQFF
-,-,TRBV9,TRBJ2-1,TGTGCCAGCAGCGTAGCGGCGGCTACCTACAATGAGCAGTTCTTC,CASSVAAATYNEQFF
-,-,TRBV9,TRBJ2-7,TGTGCCAGCAGCGTAGCCGGACTGAACTACGAGCAGTACTTC,CASSVAGLNYEQYF
-,few,TRBV28,TRBJ1-5,TGTGCCAGCACCTCTAGAGCGGGACAAGTCAATCAGCCCCAGCATTTT,CASTSRAGQVNQPQHF
-,-,TRBV7-9,TRBJ2-1,TGTGCCAGCAGCCGAATTGGAATGGGGGTCCCCTTCTTC,CASSRIGMGVPFF
-,-,TRBV28,TRBJ1-4,TGTGCCAGTACGGACCGTAGGGGAACTAATGAAAAACTGTTTTTT,CASTDRRGTNEKLFF
-,-,TRBV5-1,TRBJ1-1,TGCGCCAGCAGCTTGTATCTGGGGGTGGATACTGAAGCTTTCTTT,CASSLYLGVDTEAFF
-,-,TRBV25-1,TRBJ2-7,TGTGCCAGCAGTGGGACAGACTACGAGCAGTACTTC,CASSGTDYEQYF
TRBD2,-,TRBV4-2,TRBJ2-3,TGTGCCAGCAGCCAGGGGACTAGCGGGAGCAGGAGCACAGATACGCAGTATTTT,CASSQGTSGSRSTDTQYF
TRBD1,-,TRBV19,TRBJ2-7,TGTGCCAGTAGTGGTAGGGGGCTTTCCTACGAGCAGTACTTC,CASSGRGLSYEQYF
-,-,TRBV5-1,TRBJ1-2,TGCGCCAGCAGCTTGGGGGCGGAAGTCTCCTATGGCTACACCTTC,CASSLGAEVSYGYTF
-,-,TRBV30,TRBJ2-1,TGTGCCTGGAGTGTAACCCGGTTGGGGGAGCAGTTCTTC,CAWSVTRLGEQFF
-,-,TRBV19,TRBJ2-7,TGTGCCAGTAGTATAGCCGGACGAACTTATCCCTACGAGCAGTACTTC,CASSIAGRTYPYEQYF
-,-,TRBV27,TRBJ1-4,TGTGCCAGCAGGGGGGCGGGATTAGAAAAACTGTTTTTT,CASRGAGLEKLFF
-,-,TRBV9,TRBJ1-1,TGTGCCAGCAGCGTAGACAGCAACACTGAAGCTTTCTTT,CASSVDSNTEAFF
TRBD1,few,TRBV6-6,TRBJ1-1,TGTGCCAGCAGCTCCCTAGTAGACAGGGAAAACACTGAAGCTTTCTTT,CASSSLVDRENTEAFF
TRBD2,once,TRBV25-1,TRBJ2-5,TGTGCCAGCAGTGAAGCGGGAGGGGGGGAGACCCAGTACTTC,CASSEAGGGETQYF
TRBD1,-,TRBV7-8,TRBJ2-1,TGTGCCAGCAGCCAGGACAGGGGGCCCTACAATGAGCAGTTCTTC,CASSQDRGPYNEQFF
-,-,TRBV2,TRBJ2-4,TGTGCCGGCCAAGGGCAGGGGAAAAACATTCAGTACTTC,CAGQGQGKNIQYF
-,few,TRBV29-1,TRBJ1-5,TGCAGCGTGAGGGACACCCCACGGCAGCCCCAGCATTTT,CSVRDTPRQPQHF
TRBD2,-,TRBV28,TRBJ2-7,TGTGCCAGCAGTTTAGAACTGAGACTAGCGGGAGGTAGCTCCTACGAGCAGTACTTC,CASSLELRLAGGSSYEQYF
TRBD1,few,TRBV28,TRBJ1-5,TGTGCCAGCACCTCAGGGGGCCAGCCCCAGCATTTT,CASTSGGQPQHF
TRBD2,-,TRBV11-3,TRBJ2-1,TGTGCCAGCGCGAGTGGAACTAGCGGGGCCCACAATGAGCAGTTCTTC,CASASGTSGAHNEQFF
TRBD1,once,TRBV5-1,TRBJ2-3,TGCGCCAGCAGCTTGGTTGACAGGGGCACAGATACGCAGTATTTT,CASSLVDRGTDTQYF
-,-,TRBV7-9,TRBJ2-3,TGTGCCAGCAGCCCCTGGAGTAGCAGGGTACTGGATACGCAGTATTTT,CASSPWSSRVLDTQYF